What follows are 16 T cell receptor beta chains derived from one specimen sequenced in a study of cytomegalovirus exposure and HLA in healthy donors. Primers included in the PCR were 60 Vbeta and 13 Jbeta primers. Repertoires were generated with immunoSEQ multiplex PCR, while TCRdb's copy carries only in-frame clones and drops some. The repertoire includes under 150,000 clones, around 79% of them detected once, and 3.3% sits in the top ten. Sequenced sample: PBMCs. Receptor source: a woman in her twenties or thirties in good health and CMV-seropositive.

The chain has TRBV19 and TRBJ2-3; TRBD2 matches 8 bases. CDR1 is LNHDA, CDR2 SQIVND, per germline (reference sequence). CDR3 length equals 13 residues. Trimming removed 9 bases from V and 6 bases from J; junction bases left unmatched: 8. The CDR3 bases are TGTGCCAGCCCGCCGGGGGGGCCCGATACGCAGTATTTT. It specifies CASPPGGPDTQYF.

The chain is built from TRBV7-6 and TRBJ2-1; 10 bases are shared with TRBD2. Per germline, CDR1 SGHVS and CDR2 FNYEAQ. The CDR3 contains 19 residues. V lost 9 bases and J lost 0; bases outside the gene matches: 17. The CDR3 reads CARGDPSGGVLISYNEQFF. CDR3 DNA sequence: TGTGCCAGGGGCGACCCTAGCGGGGGCGTCTTGATCTCCTACAATGAGCAGTTCTTC.

The count of this clone is one. The V call is TRBV5-1, the J call TRBJ1-2; 11 positions agree with TRBD1. V gave up 4 bases and J gave up 8 bases; unmatched junction bases: 10. CDR3 length: 15 amino acids. From germline, CDR1 is SGHRS and CDR2 YFSETQ. The CDR3 bases are TGCGCCAGCAGCACAAACCCGGGACAGGGGGGAGGCTACACCTTC. Its translation is CASSTNPGQGGGYTF.

The chain joins TRBV9 to TRBJ2-1; 8 nucleotides line up with TRBD2. The CDR3 extends over 15 amino acids. J was trimmed by 2 bases and V by 3 bases; bases with no gene match: 4. The germline CDR1 and CDR2 sequences are SGDLS and YYNGEE. Here the CDR3 reads CASSARGATYNEQFF. Here the CDR3 DNA reads TGTGCCAGCAGCGCGCGGGGGGCTACCTACAATGAGCAGTTCTTC.

V and J are TRBV9 and TRBJ1-6; D might be TRBD1 (6 bases). This CDR3 region has 16 residues. The V end was cut by 2 bases, the J end by 7 bases, with 16 bases between. Germline V gene sequence: CDR1 SGDLS, CDR2 YYNGEE. The CDR3 coding sequence is TGTGCCAGCAGCGTCCAGGCAGGGGACGGGAATTCACCCCTCCACTTT. It is translated as CASSVQAGDGNSPLHF.

CDR3 residues: CSVETGFGRNEQFF. In DNA, the CDR3 is TGCAGCGTTGAGACGGGATTCGGTCGCAATGAGCAGTTCTTC. The chain carries TRBV29-1 and TRBJ2-1; tentatively, D is TRBD2 (5 bases). The V end lost 3 bases, the J end lost 6 bases, and 15 bases lay between the germline ends. Germline V gives CDR1 SQVTM, CDR2 ANQGSEA. CDR3 length equals 14 residues.

This clone was found a few times. The gene calls are TRBV7-9 and TRBJ2-7, with D tentatively TRBD1 (6 bases). This CDR3 is built from 11 residues. Germline V gene lookup returns CDR1 SEHNR and CDR2 FQNEAQ (reference sequence). V was shortened by 5 bases and J by 7 bases, with 9 bases between the two germline ends. The CDR3 nucleotides read TGTGCCAGCAGCGCCGACAGGGAGCAGTACTTC. Its protein product is CASSADREQYF. Full variable domain (outside the CDR3, taken from reference TRBV7-9 and TRBJ2-7): DTGVSQNPRHKITKRGQNVTFRCDPISEHNRLYWYRQTLGQGPEFLTYFQNEAQLEKSRLLSDRFSAERPKGSFSTLEIQRTEQGDSAMYLCASSADREQYFGPGTRLTVT.

J is TRBJ1-4 and V is TRBV4-3; D not resolved. Per the germline V gene, CDR1 is LGHNA and CDR2 is YSLEER. V lost 4 bases and J 6 bases, leaving 21 bases between the germline ends. This CDR3 has 17 amino acids. CDR3 coding DNA: TGCGCCAGCAGCCCCCGGGGTGCGTGGAGTTATGATGAAAAACTGTTTTTT. This codes for CASSPRGAWSYDEKLFF.

The CDR3 DNA reads TGTGCCAGCAGTTTCAGGGGTGGAAACTATGGCTACACCTTC. Amino acid sequence: CASSFRGGNYGYTF. The chain uses TRBV28 and TRBJ1-2; D might be TRBD1 (6 bases). The CDR3 totals 14 residues. V gave up 3 bases and J gave up 2 bases, with 10 bases separating them. Germline V gives CDR1 MDHEN, CDR2 SYDVKM.

The gene calls are TRBV4-3 and TRBJ2-5, with 11 bases lining up with TRBD2. The CDR3 covers 17 residues. CDR1 is LGHNA and CDR2 is YSLEER in the germline V gene. Unmatched junction bases numbered 4, after V lost 0 bases and J lost 1 base. CDR3 sequence: CASSQEVAGGLQETQYF. Written as DNA, the CDR3 is TGCGCCAGCAGCCAAGAGGTAGCGGGGGGGCTCCAAGAGACCCAGTACTTC.

The V call is TRBV18, the J call TRBJ1-1; maybe TRBD1 (5 bases). V gave up 3 bases and J gave up 1 base, with 15 bases separating them. Germline V lookup: CDR1 KGHSH, CDR2 LQKENI. The CDR3 consists of 16 residues. DNA of the CDR3: TGTGCCAGCTCACCGGGCGGGGGAAGTGGGAACACTGAAGCTTTCTTT. Protein product: CASSPGGGSGNTEAFF.

The chain recombines TRBV6-4 with TRBJ1-6, with D unresolved. Deletions cut 8 bases from V and 10 bases from J, with 12 bases between. Per the germline V gene, CDR1 is MRHNA and CDR2 is SNTAGT. This CDR3 is built from 12 residues. The CDR3 DNA reads TGTGCCAGCCCAAGAGCGGGATCACCCCTCCACTTT. Translating it yields CASPRAGSPLHF.

The V call is TRBV27, the J call TRBJ1-3; the match to TRBD1 covers 7 bases. The germline CDR1 and CDR2 sequences are MNHEY and SMNVEV (reference sequence). The CDR3 is 15 amino acids. Trimming took 5 bases from V and 2 from J; bases not matched to a gene: 6. This CDR3 is CASSPLTGTGNTIYF. The CDR3 DNA sequence: TGTGCCAGCAGTCCCCTGACAGGGACTGGAAACACCATATATTTT.

This chain connects TRBV11-2 to TRBJ2-4; 10 bases align to TRBD1. Germline assignment: CDR1 SGHAT and CDR2 FQNNGV. The trim removed 5 bases at V and 7 bases at J, leaving 5 bases unmatched. CDR3 length: 14 amino acids. The CDR3 DNA sequence: TGTGCCAGCAGCACCAGGACAGGGGGGAACATTCAGTACTTC. Residues: CASSTRTGGNIQYF.

V is TRBV5-4 and J is TRBJ1-6; weak D call: TRBD1 (5 bases). Trimming pared 1 base from V and 2 bases from J, leaving 13 bases between. Germline CDR1 SGHNT, CDR2 YYREEE (reference sequence). This CDR3 is built from 17 residues. For the CDR3, the DNA is TGTGCCAGCAGCTTGCTCACAGGCAGGACCTATAATTCACCCCTCCACTTT. It is translated as CASSLLTGRTYNSPLHF.

V and J are TRBV6-1 and TRBJ1-6; 7 bases are a match to TRBD1. Germline V gene sequence: CDR1 MNHNS, CDR2 SASEGT. Trimming cost V 0 bases and J 8 bases; bases outside gene matches: 4. The CDR3 totals 15 residues. Here the CDR3 reads CASSEATGTDSPLHF. In nucleotides, the CDR3 is TGTGCCAGCAGTGAAGCTACAGGGACAGATTCACCCCTCCACTTT.